This is a list of T cell receptor beta chains from one sample in a study of spatial heterogeneity in lung cancer. TCRdb reprocessed the 5' RACE reads via MiXCR and lists one record per CDR3 protein. Seen here are about 33,000 distinct CDR3 sequences, more than 9% observed once, and the top ten hold less than 35%. The source material was PBMCs, sampled at follow-up. These receptors were collected from a female donor with early-stage non-small cell lung cancer. CDR3s include the opening cysteine and the closing phenylalanine or tryptophan. The size field is filled for only some rows; it gives once, few, many or a size class.

J gene | clone size | V gene | CDR3 protein
TRBJ2-2 | . | TRBV21-1 | CASSKENGTVNTGELFF
TRBJ2-7 | many | TRBV6-1 | CASSGQSPSYEQYF
TRBJ2-1 | . | TRBV5-6 | CASSFSTSGFYNEQFF
TRBJ1-4 | many | TRBV7-2 | CASSPRTGRSEKLFF
TRBJ2-7 | few | TRBV6-1 | CASSELRGWGEQYF
TRBJ1-5 | . | TRBV5-6 | CASSLGRDQPQHF
TRBJ1-1 | many | TRBV7-2 | CASSSGWRSTEAFF
TRBJ2-7 | once | TRBV6-2/TRBV6-3 | CASSSPPGSEQYF
TRBJ1-2 | . | TRBV9 | CASSVVQDGAYGYTF
TRBJ1-2 | few | TRBV27 | CASSFSGWHGYTF
TRBJ2-1 | few | TRBV7-9 | CASSLNLGQGARVNEQFF
TRBJ2-1 | few | TRBV20-1 | CSAGTGYNEQFF
TRBJ1-2 | few | TRBV20-1 | CSARTGGFGYTF
TRBJ2-3 | . | TRBV7-2 | CASSLDGGGAPTDTQYF
TRBJ1-5 | many | TRBV19 | CASLDRGNDQPQHF
TRBJ1-1 | many | TRBV29-1 | CSVDPSGGAEAFF
TRBJ2-7 | . | TRBV20-1 | CSARVPGTGGSYEQYF
TRBJ2-7 | many | TRBV20-1 | CSAKTWGPYEQYF
TRBJ1-5 | few | TRBV28 | CASSISTGLGSVDQPQHF
TRBJ2-2 | many | TRBV6-6 | CASSYLFGTHSGELFF
TRBJ2-1 | . | TRBV7-2 | CASSIFLVTHNNEQFF
TRBJ2-6 | . | TRBV12-5 | CASALRTGRASGANVLTF
TRBJ1-5 | many | TRBV19 | CASSGDRDRGLNSNQPQHF
TRBJ1-4 | few | TRBV25-1 | CASTQGGGAPNEKLFF
TRBJ1-5 | many | TRBV12-3/TRBV12-4 | CASSPADISSNQPQHF
TRBJ1-2 | many | TRBV6-5 | CASSYSAVGVRYGYTF
TRBJ2-3 | few | TRBV20-1 | CSAPSGVGTDTQYF
TRBJ2-7 | many | TRBV5-1 | CASSLGSGELIYEQYF
TRBJ2-3 | few | TRBV4-1 | CASSPRHSGGRTDTQYF
TRBJ2-1 | few | TRBV6-2/TRBV6-3 | CASSSTENNEQFF
TRBJ1-1 | . | TRBV20-1 | CSAPRGGLNTEAFF
TRBJ2-1 | . | TRBV11-2 | CASSGGLAGMRSYNEQFF
TRBJ2-7 | few | TRBV10-3 | CAISEATSGGYEQYF
TRBJ2-2 | many | TRBV4-1 | CASSPTENTGELFF
TRBJ2-1 | many | TRBV10-3 | CAISESLLAGGPDEQFF
TRBJ2-3 | few | TRBV5-1 | CASSLTGTASTDTQYF
TRBJ2-5 | . | TRBV5-6 | CASSLSSLETQYF
TRBJ2-5 | many | TRBV9 | CASSGGAPQETQYF
TRBJ2-1 | many | TRBV2 | CASNAEGEQFF
TRBJ2-1 | . | TRBV4-2 | CASSQEASGGANEQFF
TRBJ1-1 | . | TRBV2 | CASSGDRGTEAFF
TRBJ1-5 | few | TRBV29-1 | CSVRGRAPYSNQPQHF
TRBJ2-3 | many | TRBV24-1 | CATSGSPPGLSTDTQYF
TRBJ1-1 | many | TRBV2 | CASRGTVMNTEAFF
TRBJ2-1 | few | TRBV3-1 | CASSQESGVYNEQFF
TRBJ2-3 | many | TRBV28 | CASSATGEDTQYF
TRBJ1-6 | many | TRBV28 | CASSHRGGARNSPLHF
TRBJ1-1 | . | TRBV15 | CATSRDTRGPLEAFF
TRBJ1-5 | . | TRBV28 | CASRPGRTGLNQPQHF
TRBJ1-4 | many | TRBV28 | CASHPGSGEKLFF
TRBJ2-2 | many | TRBV11-2 | CASRKFGDRNTGELFF
TRBJ2-4 | few | TRBV5-1 | CASSPERGGLAKNIQYF
TRBJ2-2 | . | TRBV2 | CASSPSGAGGGELFF
TRBJ2-1 | many | TRBV7-2 | CASSLSALYGSYNEQFF
TRBJ2-1 | many | TRBV19 | CASSIGLAVYNEQFF
TRBJ1-4 | . | TRBV5-4 | CASSLGQTPEKLFF
TRBJ2-3 | . | TRBV20-1 | CSARNLAGESTDTQYF
TRBJ1-3 | many | TRBV6-6 | CASTYLEVSGNTIYF
TRBJ2-3 | many | TRBV6-6 | CATVRGTDTQYF
TRBJ2-1 | few | TRBV5-6 | CASSPGTEQFF